This TCR beta chain emerged from a study of blood T cell repertoires in COVID-19. Whole-study context: Sites across the United States, Italy and Spain contributed samples from acute and convalescent COVID-19. The cDNA or gDNA used as material had been derived from T cells, B-cell-depleted T cells, or PBMCs.

Seattle patients were enrolled while actively infected and followed longitudinally. Original handling: Reference gene primer amplification gave estimated nucleated cell counts. The repertoire was sequenced with immunoSEQ multiplex PCR; TCRdb's copy has only in-frame clones and lacks some. The V and J calls and clone size come from that table; D and trimming were worked out from the DNA. The sample includes under 200,000 clones, more than 65% seen only once; the top ten take 7.5% to 8.5%. The CDR3 runs to 14 residues. Germline assignment: CDR1 GTSNPN and CDR2 SVGIG (reference sequence). V lost 1 base and J 4 bases, leaving 11 bases between the germline ends.

The J gene is TRBJ1-3, the V gene TRBV30; D not resolved. The receptor was derived from a woman aged 60-70 years with COVID-19, enrolled during active disease. Source material: peripheral blood. DNA of the CDR3: TGTGCCTGGAGTGCCTCCTACCCGGGAAACACCATATATTTT. Protein product: CAWSASYPGNTIYF.